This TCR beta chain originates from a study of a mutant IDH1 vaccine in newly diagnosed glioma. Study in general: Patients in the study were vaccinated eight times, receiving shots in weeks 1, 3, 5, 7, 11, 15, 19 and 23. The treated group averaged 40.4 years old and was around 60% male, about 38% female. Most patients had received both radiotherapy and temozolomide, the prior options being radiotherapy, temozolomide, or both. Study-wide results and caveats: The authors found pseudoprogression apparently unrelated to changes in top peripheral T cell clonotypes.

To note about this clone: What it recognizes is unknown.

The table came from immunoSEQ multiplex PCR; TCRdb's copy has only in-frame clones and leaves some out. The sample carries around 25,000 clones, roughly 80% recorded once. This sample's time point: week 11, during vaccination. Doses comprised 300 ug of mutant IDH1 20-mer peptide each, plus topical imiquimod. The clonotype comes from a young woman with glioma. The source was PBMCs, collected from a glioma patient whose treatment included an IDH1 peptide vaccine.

CDR3 residues: CASSPLRERIYEQYF. CDR3 in DNA: TGTGCCAGCAGTCCCTTGCGGGAGAGAATCTACGAGCAGTACTTC. This chain connects TRBV27 to TRBJ2-7; 7 nucleotides agree with TRBD2. The germline gives CDR1 MNHEY, CDR2 SMNVEV (reference sequence). Germline trimming cut 5 bases from V and 3 bases from J; bases unmatched to any gene: 10. This CDR3 region has 15 residues.